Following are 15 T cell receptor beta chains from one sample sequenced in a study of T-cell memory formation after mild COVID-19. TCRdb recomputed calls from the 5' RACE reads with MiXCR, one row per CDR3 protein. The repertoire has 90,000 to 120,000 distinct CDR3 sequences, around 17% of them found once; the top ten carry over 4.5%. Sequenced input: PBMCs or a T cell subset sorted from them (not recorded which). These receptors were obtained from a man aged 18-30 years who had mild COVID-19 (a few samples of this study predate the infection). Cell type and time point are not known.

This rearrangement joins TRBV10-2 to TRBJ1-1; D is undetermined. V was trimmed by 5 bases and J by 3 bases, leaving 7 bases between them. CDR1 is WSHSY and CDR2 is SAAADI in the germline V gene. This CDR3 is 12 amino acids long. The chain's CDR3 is CASSSLDTEAFF. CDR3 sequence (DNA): TGCGCCAGCAGTAGCCTGGACACTGAAGCTTTCTTT.

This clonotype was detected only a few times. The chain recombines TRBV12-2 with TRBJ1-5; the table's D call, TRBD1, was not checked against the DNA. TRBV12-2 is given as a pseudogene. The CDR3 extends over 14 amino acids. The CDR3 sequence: CASRLMGGGQPQHF. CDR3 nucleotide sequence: TGTGCAAGTCGCTTAATGGGGGGCGGTCAGCCCCAGCATTTT.

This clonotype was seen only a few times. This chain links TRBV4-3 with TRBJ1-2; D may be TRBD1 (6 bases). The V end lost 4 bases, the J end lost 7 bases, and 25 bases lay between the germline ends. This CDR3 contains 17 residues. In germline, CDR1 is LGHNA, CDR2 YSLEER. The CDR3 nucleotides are TGCGCCAGCAGCCCACGGGGGCAGGGTTATCATCTGGGTGGCTACACCTTC. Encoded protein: CASSPRGQGYHLGGYTF.

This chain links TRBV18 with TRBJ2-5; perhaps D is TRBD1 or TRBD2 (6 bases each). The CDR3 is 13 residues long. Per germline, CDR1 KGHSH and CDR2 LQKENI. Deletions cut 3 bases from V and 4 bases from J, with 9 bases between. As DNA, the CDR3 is TGTGCCAGCTCACCGGGGGGCCGAGAGACCCAGTACTTC. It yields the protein CASSPGGRETQYF.

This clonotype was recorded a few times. The CDR3 spells CASSAQGAEAFF. DNA of the CDR3: TGCGCCAGCAGCGCACAGGGGGCTGAAGCTTTCTTT. The chain combines TRBV5-1 with TRBJ1-1; 8 positions agree with TRBD1. CDR3 length: 12 amino acids. CDR1 SGHRS and CDR2 YFSETQ come from the germline V gene. With V trimmed by 4 bases and J by 6 bases, 2 bases remained unmatched.

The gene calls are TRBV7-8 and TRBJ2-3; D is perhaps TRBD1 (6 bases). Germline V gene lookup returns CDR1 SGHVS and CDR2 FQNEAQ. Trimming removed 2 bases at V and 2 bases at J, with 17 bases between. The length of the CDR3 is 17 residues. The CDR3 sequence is CASSLNHRVLATDTQYF. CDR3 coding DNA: TGTGCCAGCAGCTTAAATCACAGGGTCCTCGCCACAGATACGCAGTATTTT.

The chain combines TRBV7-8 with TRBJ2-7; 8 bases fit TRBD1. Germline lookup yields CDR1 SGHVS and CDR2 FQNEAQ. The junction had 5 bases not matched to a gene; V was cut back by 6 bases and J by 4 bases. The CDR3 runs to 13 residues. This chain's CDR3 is CASRSRTGYEQYV. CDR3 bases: TGTGCCAGCAGATCCCGGACAGGGTACGAGCAGTACGTC.

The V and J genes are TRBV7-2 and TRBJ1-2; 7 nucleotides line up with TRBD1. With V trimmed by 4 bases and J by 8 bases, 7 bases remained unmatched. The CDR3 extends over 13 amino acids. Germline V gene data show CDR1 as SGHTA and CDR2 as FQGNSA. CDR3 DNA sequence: TGTGCCAGCAGCTCAGACAGGGTTGGCGGCTACACCTTC. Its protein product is CASSSDRVGGYTF.

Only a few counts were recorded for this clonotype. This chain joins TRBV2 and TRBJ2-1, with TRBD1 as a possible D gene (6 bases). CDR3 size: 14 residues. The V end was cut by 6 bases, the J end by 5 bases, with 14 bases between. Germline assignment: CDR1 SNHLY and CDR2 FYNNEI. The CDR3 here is CASRPGHLNNEQFF. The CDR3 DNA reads TGTGCCAGCAGGCCGGGACACCTCAACAATGAGCAGTTCTTC.

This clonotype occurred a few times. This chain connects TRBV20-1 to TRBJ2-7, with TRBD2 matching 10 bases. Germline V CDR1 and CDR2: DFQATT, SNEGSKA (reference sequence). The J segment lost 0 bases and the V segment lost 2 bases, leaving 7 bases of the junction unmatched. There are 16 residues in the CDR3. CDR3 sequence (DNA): TGCAGTGCTAGACCGCCGGGACTAGCGAGCTCCTACGAGCAGTACGTC. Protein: CSARPPGLASSYEQYV.

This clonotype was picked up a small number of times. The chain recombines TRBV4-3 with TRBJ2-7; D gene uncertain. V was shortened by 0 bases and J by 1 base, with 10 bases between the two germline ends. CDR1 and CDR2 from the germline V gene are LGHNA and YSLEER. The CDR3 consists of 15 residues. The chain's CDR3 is CASSQDRAGSYEQYF. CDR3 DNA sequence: TGCGCCAGCAGCCAAGATCGTGCTGGGTCCTACGAGCAGTACTTC.

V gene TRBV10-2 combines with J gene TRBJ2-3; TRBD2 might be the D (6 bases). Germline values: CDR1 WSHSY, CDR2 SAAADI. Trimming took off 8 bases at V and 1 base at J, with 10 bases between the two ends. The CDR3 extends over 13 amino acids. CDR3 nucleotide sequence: TGCGCCAGCTCAACGGGGGGCACAGATACGCAGTATTTT. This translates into CASSTGGTDTQYF.

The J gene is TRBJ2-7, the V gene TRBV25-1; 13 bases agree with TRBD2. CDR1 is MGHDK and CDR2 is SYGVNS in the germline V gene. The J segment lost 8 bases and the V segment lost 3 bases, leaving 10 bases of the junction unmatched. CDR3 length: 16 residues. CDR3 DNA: TGTGCCAGCAGTGAGGGACTAGCGGGGCCCACACAACAGCAGTACTTC. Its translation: CASSEGLAGPTQQQYF.

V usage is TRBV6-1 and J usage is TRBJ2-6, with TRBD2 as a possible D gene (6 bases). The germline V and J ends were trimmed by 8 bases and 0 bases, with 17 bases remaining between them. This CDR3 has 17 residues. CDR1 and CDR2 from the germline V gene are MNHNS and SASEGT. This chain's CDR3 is CASLPRDGSSGANVLTF. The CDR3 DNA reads TGTGCCAGCCTCCCCCGGGACGGGAGCTCTGGGGCCAACGTCCTGACTTTC.

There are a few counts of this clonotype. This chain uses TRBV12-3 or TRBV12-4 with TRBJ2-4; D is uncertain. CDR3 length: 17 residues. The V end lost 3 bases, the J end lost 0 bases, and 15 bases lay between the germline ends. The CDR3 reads CASSFAPGMLAKNIQYF. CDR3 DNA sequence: TGTGCCAGCAGTTTCGCCCCTGGAATGTTAGCCAAAAACATTCAGTACTTC.